These 31 T cell receptor beta chains were all obtained from the same sample, sequenced in a study of identical twins. TCRdb re-derived calls from the 5' RACE reads in MiXCR, one entry per CDR3 protein. The sample lists about 520,000 distinct CDR3 sequences, 20% to 25% occurring once. The same specimen was also included in a second study, on T cells expressing NK-cell markers.

Sample: CD4+ T cells sorted from blood. These receptor sequences come from a woman aged 18 to 35 in good health.

The chain recombines TRBV27 with TRBJ1-2; D is perhaps TRBD1 (5 bases). Trimming left V 6 bases short and J 1 base short, with 9 bases between. In germline, CDR1 is MNHEY, CDR2 SMNVEV (reference sequence). The CDR3 totals 13 residues. CDR3 sequence: CASSDSLNYGYTF. CDR3 nucleotide sequence: TGTGCCAGCAGCGACAGCCTTAACTATGGCTACACCTTC.

In this sample, this clonotype turned up a few times. The chain joins TRBV10-3 to TRBJ2-3; TRBD2 aligns across 9 bases. This CDR3 has 16 residues. V was clipped by 5 bases and J by 4 bases; unmatched bases: 10. CDR1 and CDR2 from the germline V gene are ENHRY and SYGVKD. The CDR3 bases are TGTGCCATCAGTTTATCCAAGCGGGAGGCCCCAGATACGCAGTATTTT. Protein product: CAISLSKREAPDTQYF.

This clonotype was observed a few times. The junction departs from germline at one end; a sequencing error may be responsible. The chain has TRBV12-3 or TRBV12-4 and TRBJ2-6, with D unresolved. The CDR3 length is 14 residues. The CDR3 nucleotides are TGTGCCAGCTGTTTAGCCACTGGGGCCAACGTCCTGACTTTC. It translates to CASCLATGANVLTF.

The rearrangement joins TRBV20-1 to TRBJ2-3, with no clear D. The CDR3 totals 15 residues. The V end was cut by 0 bases, the J end by 2 bases, with 12 bases between. The germline V gene encodes CDR1 DFQATT and CDR2 SNEGSKA (reference sequence). CDR3 sequence (DNA): TGCAGTGCTAGAGATTACGGTGAACTCACAGATACGCAGTATTTT. Protein product: CSARDYGELTDTQYF.

V usage is TRBV10-3 and J usage is TRBJ1-2; TRBD1 might be the D (5 bases). Trimming removed 0 bases at V and 8 bases at J, with 13 bases between. The germline V gene has CDR1 ENHRY and CDR2 SYGVKD. The CDR3 loop spans 14 amino acids. CDR3 coding DNA: TGTGCCATCAGTGAGTCGGAGAGGGGCCGAGGCTACACCTTC. This gives the protein CAISESERGRGYTF.

V usage is TRBV4-3 and J usage is TRBJ2-3, with a possible D match to TRBD2 (7 bases). The CDR3 is 15 amino acids. Trimming took off 4 bases at V and 5 bases at J, with 16 bases between the two ends. Germline V gene data show CDR1 as LGHNA and CDR2 as YSLEER. DNA of the CDR3: TGCGCCAGCAGCCGAGGGGGGCGGGAGAGAGATACGCAGTATTTT. Translation: CASSRGGRERDTQYF.

In its sample, this clonotype was seen a few times. This sequence joins TRBV12-3 or TRBV12-4 and TRBJ2-7; D is uncertain. This CDR3 contains 11 residues. V lost 1 base and J lost 8, with 6 bases in between. In DNA, the CDR3 is TGTGCCAGCAGTTTAGGTAGTAAGCAGTACTTC. It specifies CASSLGSKQYF.

For the CDR3, the DNA is TGTGCCAGCAGTACAGCCGGGACCGGCGGATCGGTTTACGAGCAGTACTTC. Translation gives CASSTAGTGGSVYEQYF. This chain connects TRBV25-1 to TRBJ2-7; the D gene could be TRBD1 or TRBD2 (5 bases each). Germline V gene lookup returns CDR1 MGHDK and CDR2 SYGVNS. The CDR3 totals 17 residues. Trimming cost V 5 bases and J 4 bases, with 24 bases left between them.

Here the CDR3 DNA reads TGTGCCAGCAGCGTGGAGGGGCGGTCACCCCTCCACTTT. Its translation: CASSVEGRSPLHF. The chain combines TRBV7-3 with TRBJ1-6; D may be TRBD1 (5 bases). The V and J ends lost 5 bases and 10 bases respectively, with 12 bases between them. The CDR3 runs to 13 residues. Germline CDR1 is SGHTA and CDR2 is FQGTGA.

This clonotype was picked up a small number of times. This CDR3 reads CASSRTLNSPLHF. The CDR3 DNA follows: TGTGCCAGCAGCAGGACGTTGAATTCACCCCTCCACTTT. The gene calls are TRBV6-1 and TRBJ1-6; unclear D gene. The germline gives CDR1 MNHNS, CDR2 SASEGT. V lost 6 bases and J lost 7, with 10 bases in between. The CDR3 runs to 13 residues.

The table lists this clonotype with a few counts. This chain links TRBV12-3 or TRBV12-4 with TRBJ2-7; TRBD1 matches at 9 bases. The CDR3 spans 15 residues. Trimming cost V 6 bases and J 3 bases; bases outside gene matches: 9. The CDR3 DNA reads as TGTGCCAGCAGGCAAAGGACAGGGGAAGGCTACGAGCAGTACTTC. Amino acid sequence: CASRQRTGEGYEQYF.

This clonotype came up a few times. In DNA form, the CDR3 reads TGTGCCAGCAGCTTCGGCGGGGGGGCCGGAGAGACCCAGTACTTC. This codes for CASSFGGGAGETQYF. The rearrangement uses TRBV5-4 and TRBJ2-5; 9 bases fit TRBD2. Trimming at V came to 2 bases and at J to 4 bases, leaving 6 bases not matched to a gene. There are 15 residues in the CDR3. CDR1 SGHNT and CDR2 YYREEE come from the germline V gene (reference sequence).

The V and J genes are TRBV11-2 and TRBJ2-5; perhaps TRBD1 as D (5 bases). The germline V gene encodes CDR1 SGHAT and CDR2 FQNNGV. Deletions cut 6 bases from V and 4 bases from J, with 12 bases between. This CDR3 is 13 amino acids long. The CDR3 spells CASRVTDGETQYF. CDR3 DNA: TGTGCCAGCAGGGTGACAGACGGAGAGACCCAGTACTTC.

This chain uses TRBV3-1 with TRBJ2-2; the D is unclear. Trimming stripped 8 bases from V and 6 bases from J, with 10 bases between. The CDR3 extends over 12 amino acids. From germline, CDR1 is LGHDT and CDR2 YNNKEL (reference sequence). CDR3 protein: CASGLRPGELFF. The CDR3 DNA sequence: TGTGCCAGCGGCCTACGTCCCGGGGAGCTGTTTTTT.

In its sample, this clonotype was seen a few times. This sequence joins TRBV29-1 and TRBJ2-3; D is undetermined. The CDR3 runs 11 residues. V shed 4 bases and J shed 5 bases, with 7 bases lying between them. Per germline, CDR1 SQVTM and CDR2 ANQGSEA. Here the CDR3 reads CSVGPLDTQYF. CDR3 coding DNA: TGCAGCGTTGGGCCGTTAGATACGCAGTATTTT.

V gene TRBV9 combines with J gene TRBJ1-4; D remains ambiguous. From germline, CDR1 is SGDLS and CDR2 YYNGEE. The CDR3 contains 14 residues. V was shortened by 1 base and J by 8 bases, with 12 bases between the two germline ends. CDR3 region: CASSVKVYDEKLFF. CDR3 DNA sequence: TGTGCCAGCAGCGTAAAAGTCTACGACGAAAAACTGTTTTTT. Full variable domain (remainder filled in from reference TRBV9 and TRBJ1-4): DSGVTQTPKHLITATGQRVTLRCSPRSGDLSVYWYQQSLDQGLQFLIQYYNGEERAKGNILERFSAQQFPDLHSELNLSSLELGDSALYFCASSVKVYDEKLFFGSGTQLSVL.

The chain uses TRBV14 and TRBJ2-6; no clear D. CDR3 size: 16 residues. V dropped 2 bases and J dropped 0 bases, with 8 bases sitting between them. Germline V gives CDR1 SGHDN, CDR2 FVKESK. The CDR3 DNA reads TGTGCCAGCAGCCAACGTCCGTTCTCTGGGGCCAACGTCCTGACTTTC. This translates into CASSQRPFSGANVLTF. The full variable domain, in which reference TRBV14 and TRBJ2-6 provide the parts outside the CDR3, is EAGVTQFPSHSVIEKGQTVTLRCDPISGHDNLYWYRRVMGKEIKFLLHFVKESKQDESGMPNNRFLAERTGGTYSTLKVQPAELEDSGVYFCASSQRPFSGANVLTFGAGSRLTVL.

The chain couples TRBV20-1 to TRBJ1-1; TRBD1 is a possible D gene (6 bases). V lost 2 bases to trimming and J lost 6 bases, with 13 bases between them. This CDR3 is 13 amino acids long. The germline V gene encodes CDR1 DFQATT and CDR2 SNEGSKA (reference sequence). As DNA, the CDR3 is TGCAGTGCTAGAAGGGGGGTTGTGGCTGAAGCTTTCTTT. Protein: CSARRGVVAEAFF.

This clonotype showed up just a few times. The gene calls are TRBV3-1 and TRBJ2-1; TRBD2 aligns across 9 bases. The CDR3 consists of 15 residues. The V segment lost 2 bases and the J segment 15 bases; nucleotides outside the gene matches: 14. CDR1 is LGHDT and CDR2 is YNNKEL in the germline V gene (reference sequence). CDR3 loop: CASSQTVGAGGLPFF. DNA for the CDR3: TGTGCCAGCAGCCAAACGGTAGGAGCGGGGGGTTTGCCGTTCTTC.

The CDR3 DNA reads as TGTGCCAGCAGGGACCTGGCGGGGGGTTTCAACGAGCAGTACTTC. It translates to CASRDLAGGFNEQYF. The rearrangement joins TRBV6-1 to TRBJ2-7, with 8 bases aligning to TRBD2. CDR1 and CDR2 from the germline V gene are MNHNS and SASEGT. Trimming at V came to 6 bases and at J to 5 bases, leaving 12 bases not matched to a gene. The CDR3 length is 15 residues.

V gene TRBV7-8 combines with J gene TRBJ2-2; D ambiguous. CDR1 is SGHVS and CDR2 is FQNEAQ in the germline V gene. V was shortened by 6 bases and J by 3 bases, with 11 bases between the two germline ends. The CDR3 loop spans 14 amino acids. DNA of the CDR3: TGTGCCAGCAGTCACAAACAGTACACCGGGGAGCTGTTTTTT. Translating it yields CASSHKQYTGELFF.

The rearrangement joins TRBV5-1 to TRBJ2-5; tentative D call: TRBD1 (6 bases). Germline V gene data show CDR1 as SGHRS and CDR2 as YFSETQ. The CDR3 consists of 15 residues. Trimming removed 4 bases at V and 2 bases at J, with 15 bases between. CDR3 loop: CASSRTEIYQETQYF. CDR3 DNA sequence: TGCGCCAGCAGCCGGACAGAAATTTATCAAGAGACCCAGTACTTC. Full variable domain (outside the CDR3, taken from reference TRBV5-1 and TRBJ2-5): KAGVTQTPRYLIKTRGQQVTLSCSPISGHRSVSWYQQTPGQGLQFLFEYFSETQRNKGNFPGRFSGRQFSNSRSEMNVSTLELGDSALYLCASSRTEIYQETQYFGPGTRLLVL.

V is TRBV7-9 and J is TRBJ2-3; D unclear. V gave up 5 bases and J gave up 5 bases, with 20 bases separating them. CDR1 and CDR2 from the germline V gene are SEHNR and FQNEAQ (reference sequence). There are 16 residues in the CDR3. CDR3 in amino acids: CASSDSAKRFGDTQYF. CDR3 nucleotides: TGTGCCAGCAGCGATTCAGCGAAGCGTTTTGGAGATACGCAGTATTTT.

V and J are TRBV20-1 and TRBJ2-7; TRBD1 matches at 7 bases. J gave up 3 bases and V 4 bases, and 9 bases lay outside the gene matches. Germline CDR1 reads DFQATT; CDR2 reads SNEGSKA (reference sequence). The CDR3 is 14 residues long. The CDR3 DNA follows: TGCAGTGCTAAGCCCGGGACAGAAATCTACGAGCAGTACTTC. Amino acids: CSAKPGTEIYEQYF.

In DNA, the CDR3 is TGCAGTGCTTGGATGGCGGGGGATAAAGATACGCAGTATTTT. Translating gives CSAWMAGDKDTQYF. The chain is built from TRBV20-1 and TRBJ2-3; 7 nucleotides align to TRBD2. The CDR3 totals 14 residues. V shed 5 bases and J 5 bases; nucleotides not matched to a gene: 10. Germline lookup yields CDR1 DFQATT and CDR2 SNEGSKA (reference sequence).

A few counts support this clonotype. This rearrangement joins TRBV7-8 to TRBJ2-3; D gene uncertain. CDR3 size: 15 residues. Germline assignment: CDR1 SGHVS and CDR2 FQNEAQ. Trimming stripped 0 bases from V and 1 base from J, with 8 bases between. Here the CDR3 reads CASSLAGRRTDTQYF. The CDR3 DNA reads as TGTGCCAGCAGCTTAGCGGGTCGCCGCACAGATACGCAGTATTTT.

This clonotype was recorded a few times. The chain combines TRBV29-1 with TRBJ1-1; no clear D. Germline V gene lookup returns CDR1 SQVTM and CDR2 ANQGSEA. The CDR3 consists of 12 residues. The DNA for the CDR3 is TGCAGTGAAACTAGAGGGAACACTGAAGCTTTCTTT. Its translation is CSETRGNTEAFF. Full variable domain (missing parts from reference TRBV29-1 and TRBJ1-1): SAVISQKPSRDICQRGTSLTIQCQVDSQVTMMFWYRQQPGQSLTLIATANQGSEATYESGFVIDKFPISRPNLTFSTLTVSNMSPEDSSIYLCSETRGNTEAFFGQGTRLTVV.

The V call is TRBV5-6, the J call TRBJ2-2; TRBD1 matches at 9 bases. Germline CDR1 and CDR2: SGHDT and YYEEEE. V gave up 5 bases and J gave up 5 bases; unmatched junction bases: 13. This CDR3 is 17 amino acids long. CDR3 bases: TGTGCCAGCAGTTATTTTGACAGGGGGGAAGCGACCGGGGAGCTGTTTTTT. Translation: CASSYFDRGEATGELFF. The full variable domain, completed using reference TRBV5-6 and TRBJ2-2, is DAGVTQSPTHLIKTRGQQVTLRCSPKSGHDTVSWYQQALGQGPQFIFQYYEEEERQRGNFPDRFSGHQFPNYSSELNVNALLLGDSALYLCASSYFDRGEATGELFFGEGSRLTVL.

With respect to this clonotype: A much bigger clone sits one base away, suggesting this may be a read error. V gene TRBV9 combines with J gene TRBJ1-5; TRBD1 matches at 7 bases. This CDR3 is 15 amino acids long. V dropped 7 bases and J dropped 6; count of bases not matched to a gene: 13. Per the germline V gene, CDR1 is SGDLS and CDR2 is YYNGEE. This CDR3 reads CASGRDRRGSQPQHF. DNA for the CDR3: TGTGCCAGCGGACGGGACAGAAGAGGAAGTCAGCCCCAGCATTTT.

This clonotype was seen more than once but under ten times. The chain is built from TRBV12-3 or TRBV12-4 and TRBJ1-6; D is possibly TRBD1 (5 bases). The CDR3 extends over 15 amino acids. V lost 3 bases and J lost 10, with 16 bases in between. The CDR3 spells CASSFGAGIKSPLHF. The CDR3 DNA reads as TGTGCCAGCAGTTTCGGTGCAGGGATAAAGTCACCCCTCCACTTT.

The chain combines TRBV6-1 with TRBJ2-1; 10 nucleotides agree with TRBD2. CDR1 is MNHNS, CDR2 SASEGT, per germline. The J segment lost 9 bases and the V segment lost 7 bases, leaving 12 bases of the junction unmatched. The CDR3 covers 15 residues. CDR3 nucleotide sequence: TGTGCCAGCACCCCGGCTAGCGGGGGTGGCGGTGAGCAGTTCTTC. This sequence encodes CASTPASGGGGEQFF.